The clone carrying this T cell receptor beta chain was counted between two and nine times. Looked up from germline, CDR1 is MDHEN and CDR2 is SYDVKM. This CDR3 has 12 amino acids. The sample is drawn from a study of chronic HIV infection and antiretroviral therapy. TCRdb reanalysed the 5' RACE reads using MiXCR and keeps one entry per CDR3 protein. The sample lists tens of thousands of distinct CDR3 sequences, 8.2% occurring once. This clonotype was sampled from an adult who had HIV and had not received antiretroviral therapy, or was an uninfected healthy control (not recorded which). The chain couples TRBV28 to TRBJ1-2; no clear D. The specimen sequenced was peripheral blood. The CDR3 region has the DNA TGTGCTACCACCAAGGGCTACTATGGCTACACCTTC. Residues: CATTKGYYGYTF.